The 4 T cell receptor beta chains below all came from one sample that was sequenced in a study of CD4 T cells in relation to SARS-CoV-2 and coronaviruses. Unexposed donor CD4+ T cells date from about 2011-2018, before the COVID-19 pandemic. The cells were cultured for less than twelve days before CD4+ T cells were isolated. These receptors' antigens are unknown. Using immunoSEQ multiplex PCR, the repertoire was profiled, and TCRdb retains in-frame clones only, with some absent. The table shows some 30,000 clones, with 75% to 80% occurring only once. Sequencing input: CD4+ T cells from PBMCs, cultured in vitro. These receptors all come from a human donor in good health.

This clone turned up a few times. Here the CDR3 omits its conserved ending phenylalanine or tryptophan, so a read error is the likely source. The limits of the CDR3 on the DNA are not certain, so only TCRdb's listed CDR3 is given. The chain links TRBV4-2 to TRBJ1-2; the D call of TRBD1 is as the table states it, not checked on the DNA. Germline V gene sequence: CDR1 LGHNA, CDR2 YNFKEQ. The CDR3 spans 13 amino acids, including both terminal residues. CDR3 sequence: CASSQDRRQALAI.

This chain joins TRBV4-1 and TRBJ1-1; 7 bases map to TRBD1. The germline V gene encodes CDR1 MGHRA and CDR2 YSYEKL. This CDR3 has 17 residues. With 0 bases clipped from V and 0 bases from J, the junction kept 7 bases outside the gene matches. The CDR3 protein is CASSQDQIQGLNTEAFF. In DNA, the CDR3 is TGCGCCAGCAGCCAAGACCAAATACAGGGGTTGAACACTGAAGCTTTCTTT.

This rearrangement joins TRBV6-5 to TRBJ2-7; D ambiguous. Germline V gene lookup returns CDR1 MNHEY and CDR2 SVGAGI. V was trimmed by 0 bases and J by 2 bases, leaving 11 bases between them. This CDR3 comprises 15 residues. CDR3 nucleotide sequence: TGTGCCAGCAGTTACTCAGTAGGGAAAACCTACGAGCAGTACTTC. Protein product: CASSYSVGKTYEQYF.

This chain connects TRBV5-6 to TRBJ2-7; D is possibly TRBD1 (5 bases). Trimming left V 1 base short and J 1 base short, with 15 bases between. The CDR3 length is 16 residues. Germline CDR1 SGHDT, CDR2 YYEEEE. CDR3 nucleotides: TGTGCCAGCAGCTTGCCCCAGGGTATGGGTTCCTACGAGCAGTACTTC. The encoded protein is CASSLPQGMGSYEQYF.